These T cell receptor beta chains were read from a single sample in a study of cytomegalovirus exposure and HLA in healthy donors. Method: immunoSEQ multiplex PCR; TCRdb's copy keeps in-frame clones and lacks some. This sample has 150,000 to 200,000 clones, with 81% found just once. Input material: PBMCs. These receptors came from a woman between 18 and 30 years old in good health and CMV-seronegative. Each CDR3 is given with its conserved first and last residue. Each record gives: CDR3 length, clone size, D gene, J gene, V gene, CDR3 DNA, CDR3 protein. A D gene is named only where the DNA matches it firmly. Only part of the rows carry a size: once, few, many, or a class if the clone is expanded.

>15|NA|NA|TRBJ1-1|TRBV5-1
TGCGCCAGCAGACACGAAACAGGGTCGAGCACTGAAGCTTTCTTT
CASRHETGSSTEAFF
>15|few|NA|TRBJ2-2|TRBV9
TGTGCCAGCAGCGTAGGTGGGAGCGTTACCGGGGAGCTGTTTTTT
CASSVGGSVTGELFF
>14|NA|NA|TRBJ1-1|TRBV5-5
TGTGCCAGCAGCTTTTGGACAAGGAACACTGAAGCTTTCTTT
CASSFWTRNTEAFF
>14|NA|NA|TRBJ1-5|TRBV27
TGTGCCAGCAGGCGGGGATCCGATAATCAGCCCCAGCATTTT
CASRRGSDNQPQHF
>16|NA|TRBD1|TRBJ1-3|TRBV5-1
TGCGCCAGCAGCTTGGGGACAGGGGGCTCTGGAAACACCATATATTTT
CASSLGTGGSGNTIYF
>15|NA|TRBD1|TRBJ1-4|TRBV2
TGTGCCAGCTACAGGGGATCTTGGACTAATGAAAAACTGTTTTTT
CASYRGSWTNEKLFF
>13|NA|NA|TRBJ1-1|TRBV27
TGTGCCAGCAGCCGGACAGCAAACACTGAAGCTTTCTTT
CASSRTANTEAFF
>13|few|TRBD1|TRBJ1-4|TRBV9
TGTGCCAGCAGCGCCCCGGGACAGTTTGAACTGTTTTTT
CASSAPGQFELFF
>15|once|TRBD1|TRBJ1-5|TRBV6-1
TGTGCCAGCCGACAGGGTCCTTATAGCAATCAGCCCCAGCATTTT
CASRQGPYSNQPQHF
>13|NA|NA|TRBJ1-1|TRBV29-1
TGCAGCGTCCGGGCAGGGGCCGGTACTGAAGCTTTCTTT
CSVRAGAGTEAFF
>16|NA|TRBD1|TRBJ2-7|TRBV5-1
TGCGCCAGCAGCCCCTTAACGGGACAGGGGGCCCTCGAGCAGTACTTC
CASSPLTGQGALEQYF
>13|NA|NA|TRBJ2-5|TRBV7-3
TGTGCCAGCAGCTTTAGGACTGAAGAGACCCAGTACTTC
CASSFRTEETQYF
>13|few|NA|TRBJ2-3|TRBV9
TGTGCCAGCAGCCTATTAACTACAGATACGCAGTATTTT
CASSLLTTDTQYF
>13|NA|NA|TRBJ1-1|TRBV6-6
TGTGCCAGATCACAGGGTCGAGGCACTGAAGCTTTCTTT
CARSQGRGTEAFF
>16|NA|NA|TRBJ1-3|TRBV10-2
TGCGCCAGCCGGGGTCTGGACAGAGAGACTGGAAACACCATATATTTT
CASRGLDRETGNTIYF
>13|NA|NA|TRBJ2-1|TRBV15
TGTGCCACCAGCAGAGACCGATCCGGACTGGAGTTCTTC
CATSRDRSGLEFF
>17|NA|TRBD2|TRBJ2-7|TRBV5-1
TGCGCCAGCAGCATCAGGACTAGCGGGAGTACTCCCAACGAGCAGTACTTC
CASSIRTSGSTPNEQYF
>16|NA|TRBD2|TRBJ2-3|TRBV7-3
TGTGCCAGCAGCTTAACCCTAGCGGGGGGGCCTAATACGCAGTATTTT
CASSLTLAGGPNTQYF
>14|once|TRBD1|TRBJ1-1|TRBV2
TGTGCCAGCAGAGGGGCCACAGGGGATTATGAAGCTTTCTTT
CASRGATGDYEAFF
>12|few|TRBD1|TRBJ2-7|TRBV6-5
TGTGCCAGCAGTTACACAGGGGACGAGCAGTACTTC
CASSYTGDEQYF
>15|NA|TRBD1|TRBJ2-7|TRBV6-5
TGTGCCAGCAGTTACGGGACAGGGGGCCTCTACGAGCAGTACTTC
CASSYGTGGLYEQYF
>14|NA|NA|TRBJ1-2|TRBV10-2
TGCGCCAGCAGTGGGACAGCCCCGTTTGGTGGCTACACCTTC
CASSGTAPFGGYTF
>14|NA|NA|TRBJ1-1|TRBV7-9
TGTGCCAGCAGCTTACAGGGGCCCGGCACTGAAGCTTTCTTT
CASSLQGPGTEAFF
>15|NA|TRBD2|TRBJ2-1|TRBV7-9
TGTGCCAGCAGCTTAGGGTTAGCGGGAGTCCTTGAGCAGTTCTTC
CASSLGLAGVLEQFF
>16|NA|TRBD2|TRBJ2-1|TRBV7-2
TGTGCCAGCAGCGTCCGACTAGCGGGGGCCCGCAATGAGCAGTTCTTC
CASSVRLAGARNEQFF
>14|few|NA|TRBJ2-7|TRBV2
TGTGCCAGCAGGCCCTTCACAGGGAGCCACGAGCAGTACTTC
CASRPFTGSHEQYF
>17|NA|TRBD1|TRBJ2-7|TRBV5-1
TGCGCCAGCAGCGGGGACAGGCGGTCCCTTCGGCACTACGAGCAGTACTTC
CASSGDRRSLRHYEQYF